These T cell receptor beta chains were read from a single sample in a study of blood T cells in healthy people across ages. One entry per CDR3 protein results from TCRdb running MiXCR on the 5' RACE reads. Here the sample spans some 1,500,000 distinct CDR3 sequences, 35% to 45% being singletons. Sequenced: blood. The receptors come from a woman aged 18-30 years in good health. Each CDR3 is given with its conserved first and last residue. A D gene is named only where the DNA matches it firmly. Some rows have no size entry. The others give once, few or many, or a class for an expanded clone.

cdr3_aa: CAISAQLGGRLETQYF
cdr3_nt: TGTGCCATCAGTGCGCAACTAGGGGGAAGATTGGAGACCCAGTACTTC
v_call: TRBV10-3
j_call: TRBJ2-5
d_call: -
clone_size: -

cdr3_aa: CASSSQSGGLPYNEQFF
cdr3_nt: TGTGCCAGCAGCTCCCAAAGTGGGGGGCTACCCTACAATGAGCAGTTCTTC
v_call: TRBV5-5
j_call: TRBJ2-1
d_call: -
clone_size: -

cdr3_aa: CASSLGLAGGPKNEQYF
cdr3_nt: TGTGCCAGCAGCTTAGGCTTAGCGGGAGGGCCAAAGAACGAGCAGTACTTC
v_call: TRBV7-9
j_call: TRBJ2-7
d_call: TRBD2
clone_size: -

cdr3_aa: CSARDARLADSFYNEQFF
cdr3_nt: TGCAGTGCTAGAGATGCCAGGCTAGCGGACTCCTTTTACAATGAGCAGTTCTTC
v_call: TRBV20-1
j_call: TRBJ2-1
d_call: TRBD2
clone_size: -

cdr3_aa: CASSEPYSNHNEQFF
cdr3_nt: TGTGCCAGCAGTGAGCCGTACTCCAACCACAATGAGCAGTTCTTC
v_call: TRBV12-3/TRBV12-4
j_call: TRBJ2-1
d_call: -
clone_size: -

cdr3_aa: CASSEALGNQPQHF
cdr3_nt: TGTGCCAGCAGTGAAGCTTTGGGCAATCAGCCCCAGCATTTT
v_call: TRBV6-1
j_call: TRBJ1-5
d_call: -
clone_size: -

cdr3_aa: CASSQVVPGQFSYNSPLHF
cdr3_nt: TGCGCCAGCAGCCAAGTAGTTCCGGGACAGTTCTCCTATAATTCACCCCTCCACTTT
v_call: TRBV4-3
j_call: TRBJ1-6
d_call: TRBD1
clone_size: few

cdr3_aa: CASRTSGTAYNEQFF
cdr3_nt: TGCGCCAGCAGAACCTCCGGGACAGCCTACAATGAGCAGTTCTTC
v_call: TRBV4-1
j_call: TRBJ2-1
d_call: TRBD1
clone_size: few

cdr3_aa: CASSPAGTSGRFASQYF
cdr3_nt: TGTGCCAGCAGCCCGGCCGGGACTAGCGGGAGGTTTGCTTCGCAGTATTTT
v_call: TRBV7-2
j_call: TRBJ2-3
d_call: TRBD2
clone_size: -

cdr3_aa: CATSRDQWTADTQYF
cdr3_nt: TGTGCCACCAGCAGAGATCAATGGACGGCTGATACGCAGTATTTT
v_call: TRBV15
j_call: TRBJ2-3
d_call: -
clone_size: few

cdr3_aa: CASSITGPSYEQYF
cdr3_nt: TGTGCCAGCAGCATAACCGGGCCCTCCTACGAGCAGTACTTC
v_call: TRBV5-5
j_call: TRBJ2-7
d_call: -
clone_size: -

cdr3_aa: CASSVEGTTGNTIYF
cdr3_nt: TGTGCCAGCAGCGTAGAAGGGACGACTGGAAACACCATATATTTT
v_call: TRBV9
j_call: TRBJ1-3
d_call: -
clone_size: -

cdr3_aa: CSALLAGLGDTQYF
cdr3_nt: TGCAGTGCTCTCTTGGCGGGATTGGGAGATACGCAGTATTTT
v_call: TRBV20-1
j_call: TRBJ2-3
d_call: -
clone_size: -

cdr3_aa: CAIGQGGSYNEQFF
cdr3_nt: TGTGCCATCGGACAGGGGGGATCCTACAATGAGCAGTTCTTC
v_call: TRBV10-3
j_call: TRBJ2-1
d_call: TRBD1
clone_size: -

cdr3_aa: CATSGTGNNQPQHF
cdr3_nt: TGTGCCACCAGCGGCACTGGGAACAATCAGCCCCAGCATTTT
v_call: TRBV15
j_call: TRBJ1-5
d_call: -
clone_size: -

cdr3_aa: CASSHAGVAYEQYF
cdr3_nt: TGCGCCAGCAGCCATGCAGGAGTGGCCTACGAGCAGTACTTC
v_call: TRBV4-1
j_call: TRBJ2-7
d_call: -
clone_size: once

cdr3_aa: CASSQGVFGRGRGGSTDTQYF
cdr3_nt: TGCGCCAGCAGCCAAGGAGTATTTGGGCGGGGAAGGGGGGGCAGCACAGATACGCAGTATTTT
v_call: TRBV4-1
j_call: TRBJ2-3
d_call: -
clone_size: -

cdr3_aa: CTSSLNSPSTDTQYF
cdr3_nt: TGTACCAGCAGCCTCAACTCCCCTAGCACAGATACGCAGTATTTT
v_call: TRBV3-1
j_call: TRBJ2-3
d_call: -
clone_size: -

cdr3_aa: CASSPIGLAVTDTQYF
cdr3_nt: TGTGCCAGCAGCCCTATCGGGCTAGCGGTCACAGATACGCAGTATTTT
v_call: TRBV3-1
j_call: TRBJ2-3
d_call: TRBD2
clone_size: few

cdr3_aa: CASSFDGHEQYF
cdr3_nt: TGTGCCAGCAGTTTTGATGGACACGAGCAGTACTTC
v_call: TRBV27
j_call: TRBJ2-7
d_call: -
clone_size: few

cdr3_aa: CASSLPGALSYEQYF
cdr3_nt: TGTGCCAGCAGTTTACCAGGGGCCCTCTCCTACGAGCAGTACTTC
v_call: TRBV28
j_call: TRBJ2-7
d_call: -
clone_size: few

cdr3_aa: CASSLRGGSLRGSSYNEQFF
cdr3_nt: TGTGCCAGCAGCTTACGGGGGGGTAGTCTCCGGGGTAGCTCCTACAATGAGCAGTTCTTC
v_call: TRBV7-2
j_call: TRBJ2-1
d_call: TRBD2
clone_size: few

cdr3_aa: CASSYSPNRHSNEKLFF
cdr3_nt: TGTGCCAGCAGTTACTCCCCAAACCGACACAGTAATGAAAAACTGTTTTTT
v_call: TRBV6-5
j_call: TRBJ1-4
d_call: -
clone_size: once

cdr3_aa: CASSFGGGDTDTQYF
cdr3_nt: TGTGCCAGCAGTTTCGGCGGGGGGGACACAGATACGCAGTATTTT
v_call: TRBV12-3/TRBV12-4
j_call: TRBJ2-3
d_call: TRBD2
clone_size: few

cdr3_aa: CASSPPAPGRNTEAFF
cdr3_nt: TGTGCCAGCAGCCCCCCAGCCCCAGGGAGGAACACTGAAGCTTTCTTT
v_call: TRBV7-9
j_call: TRBJ1-1
d_call: -
clone_size: -

cdr3_aa: CASSYSSAGSNSPLHF
cdr3_nt: TGTGCCAGCAGTTACTCGTCCGCAGGGTCGAATTCACCCCTCCACTTT
v_call: TRBV6-6
j_call: TRBJ1-6
d_call: -
clone_size: -

cdr3_aa: CSASFEGSSYEQYF
cdr3_nt: TGCAGTGCTAGTTTTGAGGGAAGCTCCTACGAGCAGTACTTC
v_call: TRBV20-1
j_call: TRBJ2-7
d_call: -
clone_size: once

cdr3_aa: CSVVWVEAFF
cdr3_nt: TGCAGCGTTGTATGGGTTGAAGCTTTCTTT
v_call: TRBV29-1
j_call: TRBJ1-1
d_call: -
clone_size: few

cdr3_aa: CASSVGDRSFEQYF
cdr3_nt: TGTGCCAGCAGTGTGGGGGACAGGAGTTTCGAGCAGTACTTC
v_call: TRBV6-1
j_call: TRBJ2-7
d_call: TRBD1
clone_size: -

cdr3_aa: CASSPTDLGGEQYF
cdr3_nt: TGTGCCAGCAGCCCGACAGACCTTGGAGGAGAGCAGTACTTC
v_call: TRBV12-3/TRBV12-4
j_call: TRBJ2-4
d_call: -
clone_size: few

cdr3_aa: CASSQGTEATNEKLFF
cdr3_nt: TGCGCCAGCAGCCAAGGGACGGAAGCAACTAATGAAAAACTGTTTTTT
v_call: TRBV4-3
j_call: TRBJ1-4
d_call: -
clone_size: -

cdr3_aa: CASSYRTSGEYNEQFF
cdr3_nt: TGTGCCAGCAGTTACCGAACTAGCGGGGAATACAATGAGCAGTTCTTC
v_call: TRBV6-2/TRBV6-3
j_call: TRBJ2-1
d_call: TRBD2
clone_size: -

cdr3_aa: CATSDSRSGRYGYTF
cdr3_nt: TGTGCCACCAGTGATTCCCGGTCGGGGCGGTATGGCTACACCTTC
v_call: TRBV24-1
j_call: TRBJ1-2
d_call: -
clone_size: few

cdr3_aa: CASSSRAYEQFF
cdr3_nt: TGTGCCAGCAGCTCGCGGGCCTATGAGCAGTTCTTC
v_call: TRBV7-9
j_call: TRBJ2-1
d_call: -
clone_size: -

cdr3_aa: CASSQPAGLAGVSEQYF
cdr3_nt: TGTGCCAGCAGCCAACCCGCGGGACTAGCGGGAGTTTCCGAGCAGTACTTC
v_call: TRBV3-1
j_call: TRBJ2-7
d_call: TRBD2
clone_size: -

cdr3_aa: CASSPRRAQETQYF
cdr3_nt: TGTGCCAGCAGCCCCAGAAGGGCCCAAGAGACCCAGTACTTC
v_call: TRBV7-2
j_call: TRBJ2-5
d_call: -
clone_size: few

cdr3_aa: CASKGDASGNTIYF
cdr3_nt: TGCGCCAGCAAAGGAGATGCCTCTGGAAACACCATATATTTT
v_call: TRBV5-1
j_call: TRBJ1-3
d_call: -
clone_size: -

cdr3_aa: CASSPRRGRNTEAFF
cdr3_nt: TGTGCCAGCAGCCCCCGACGAGGACGGAACACTGAAGCTTTCTTT
v_call: TRBV9
j_call: TRBJ1-1
d_call: -
clone_size: -

cdr3_aa: CSAPGTASISYEQYF
cdr3_nt: TGCAGTGCCCCCGGGACAGCCAGTATATCCTACGAGCAGTACTTC
v_call: TRBV20-1
j_call: TRBJ2-7
d_call: TRBD1
clone_size: few

cdr3_aa: CASSQDLATGAYNEQYF
cdr3_nt: TGCGCCAGCAGCCAAGATCTCGCGACAGGGGCCTACAATGAGCAGTACTTC
v_call: TRBV4-3
j_call: TRBJ2-5
d_call: TRBD1
clone_size: few

cdr3_aa: CASSLADVWDEQYF
cdr3_nt: TGCGCCAGCAGCTTGGCCGACGTATGGGACGAGCAGTACTTC
v_call: TRBV5-1
j_call: TRBJ2-7
d_call: -
clone_size: few

cdr3_aa: CSAQADNQETQYF
cdr3_nt: TGCAGCGCCCAGGCAGACAATCAAGAGACCCAGTACTTC
v_call: TRBV29-1
j_call: TRBJ2-5
d_call: -
clone_size: many